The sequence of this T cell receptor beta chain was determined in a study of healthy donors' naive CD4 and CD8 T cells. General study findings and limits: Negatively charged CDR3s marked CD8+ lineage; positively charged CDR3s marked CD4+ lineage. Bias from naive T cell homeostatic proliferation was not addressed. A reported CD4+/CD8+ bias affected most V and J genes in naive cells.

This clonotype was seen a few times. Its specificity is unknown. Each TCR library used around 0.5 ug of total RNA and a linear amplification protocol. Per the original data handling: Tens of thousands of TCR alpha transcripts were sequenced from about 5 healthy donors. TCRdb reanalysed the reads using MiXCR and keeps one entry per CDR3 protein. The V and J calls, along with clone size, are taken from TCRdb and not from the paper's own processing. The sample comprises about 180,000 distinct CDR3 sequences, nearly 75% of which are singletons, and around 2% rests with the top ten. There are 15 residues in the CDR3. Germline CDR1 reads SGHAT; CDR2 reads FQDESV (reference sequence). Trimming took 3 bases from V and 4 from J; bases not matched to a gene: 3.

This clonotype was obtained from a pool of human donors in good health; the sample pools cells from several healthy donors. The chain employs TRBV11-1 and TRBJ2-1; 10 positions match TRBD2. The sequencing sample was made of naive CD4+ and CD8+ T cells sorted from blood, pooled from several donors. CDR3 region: CASSFRTSGYNEQFF. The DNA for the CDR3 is TGTGCCAGCAGCTTTCGGACTAGCGGATACAATGAGCAGTTCTTC.